Below are 10 T cell receptor beta chains sequenced from a single sample in a study of cytomegalovirus exposure and HLA in healthy donors. With 60 Vbeta and 13 Jbeta primers, the PCR was carried out. TCRdb's table, derived via immunoSEQ multiplex PCR, lists solely in-frame clones and lacks some. The sample consists of around 95,000 clones, around 72% of them appearing once. Sequenced material: PBMCs. These receptors were obtained from a male donor in good health and CMV-seronegative.

The chain couples TRBV19 to TRBJ2-7, with 10 bases fitting TRBD1. Germline V gene lookup returns CDR1 LNHDA and CDR2 SQIVND (reference sequence). Losses at the gene ends were 9 bases for V and 7 bases for J; bases not matched to a gene: 9. The CDR3 loop spans 13 amino acids. The DNA for the CDR3 is TGTGCCAGCACCGGACAGGGGGTTTCAGAGCAGTACTTC. Translating it yields CASTGQGVSEQYF.

This clone came up once. The chain recombines TRBV6-5 with TRBJ2-1; maybe TRBD2 (5 bases). Trimming shortened V by 6 bases and J by 2 bases, and 14 bases separated the two germline ends. CDR1 and CDR2 from the germline V gene are MNHEY and SVGAGI. The CDR3 runs to 15 residues. CDR3 bases: TGTGCCAGCAGCGAGGGCCTTGGGGCCTACAATGAGCAGTTCTTC. Translation gives CASSEGLGAYNEQFF.

This clone was counted only a few times. The chain uses TRBV7-2 and TRBJ1-4; D is uncertain. The CDR3 totals 12 residues. Germline CDR1 SGHTA, CDR2 FQGNSA. Trimming took 4 bases from V and 9 from J, leaving 9 bases between them. The CDR3 coding sequence is TGTGCCAGCAGCTCGAGCGGGAAAAAACTGTTTTTT. This encodes CASSSSGKKLFF.

V is TRBV28 and J is TRBJ1-1, with 7 bases identical to TRBD1. Germline trimming cut 8 bases from V and 6 bases from J; bases unmatched to any gene: 9. CDR1 is MDHEN, CDR2 SYDVKM, per germline. The CDR3 extends over 13 amino acids. DNA of the CDR3: TGTGCCAGCTCTGAGACAGGGAAGTCTGAAGCTTTCTTT. Its protein product is CASSETGKSEAFF.

This clone occurred once. The genes are TRBV28 and TRBJ1-5, with D perhaps TRBD1 (6 bases). Trimming left V 6 bases short and J 4 bases short, with 19 bases between. CDR1 is MDHEN, CDR2 SYDVKM, per germline. This CDR3 region has 16 residues. The CDR3 loop is CASRPGQSFGNQPQHF. As DNA, the CDR3 is TGTGCCAGCAGACCAGGACAGTCTTTTGGTAATCAGCCCCAGCATTTT.

This clone was picked up one time. The V call is TRBV29-1, the J call TRBJ2-7; 9 nucleotides match TRBD2. Germline values: CDR1 SQVTM, CDR2 ANQGSEA. Losses at the gene ends were 5 bases for V and 4 bases for J; bases not matched to a gene: 15. This CDR3 is built from 16 residues. In nucleotides, the CDR3 is TGCAGCGTTAGGGACAGAAAGCGGGAGGTGGTTTACGAGCAGTACTTC. Protein: CSVRDRKREVVYEQYF.

This chain uses TRBV7-2 with TRBJ1-2; 9 nucleotides line up with TRBD1. The CDR3 runs to 16 residues. The V segment lost 1 base and the J segment 7 bases; nucleotides outside the gene matches: 10. Germline V gene lookup returns CDR1 SGHTA and CDR2 FQGNSA. The CDR3 DNA follows: TGTGCCAGCAGCTTAGTATCACGCACAGGGGGCTCTGGCTACACCTTC. Encoded protein: CASSLVSRTGGSGYTF.

The chain has TRBV7-9 and TRBJ1-2; D unresolved. The V gene's germline CDR1 is SEHNR and CDR2 FQNEAQ (reference sequence). This CDR3 is 13 amino acids long. V was shortened by 0 bases and J by 6 bases, with 8 bases between the two germline ends. CDR3 sequence reads: CASSLARWHGYTF. The CDR3 DNA is TGTGCCAGCAGCTTAGCCAGGTGGCATGGCTACACCTTC.

V gene TRBV6-5 combines with J gene TRBJ2-3; D possibly corresponds to TRBD1 (6 bases). Germline V CDR1 and CDR2: MNHEY, SVGAGI. The CDR3 length is 14 residues. The V end was cut by 6 bases, the J end by 1 base, with 11 bases between. The CDR3 loop reads CASRKGHRTDTQYF. The DNA of the CDR3 is TGTGCCAGCAGGAAGGGACATCGCACAGATACGCAGTATTTT.

This chain uses TRBV7-8 with TRBJ1-2, with TRBD1 identical over 8 bases. The CDR3 is 12 amino acids. The germline gives CDR1 SGHVS, CDR2 FQNEAQ. V shed 5 bases, J shed 12 bases, and the junction held 8 bases outside the gene matches. The DNA of the CDR3 is TGTGCCAGCAGCGGTCGGACAGGGACACACACCTTC. This encodes CASSGRTGTHTF.